These 15 T cell receptor beta chains share one sample of origin, sequenced in a study of T cell responses to AZD1222 COVID-19 vaccine. Sequencing was performed with immunoSEQ multiplex PCR; in TCRdb, only in-frame clones are kept and a portion is missing. In the table there are roughly 110,000 clones, around nine tenths of which are singletons. The sample consisted of peripheral blood, taken on day 0 of AZD1222 vaccination. These receptor sequences come from an adult in good health.

About this clone itself: The sample contains more than one DNA sequence encoding this CDR3. The V and J genes are TRBV7-2 and TRBJ1-4; no firm D call. The CDR3 runs 13 residues. CDR1 is SGHTA, CDR2 FQGNSA, per germline. V lost 0 bases and J lost 3, with 2 bases in between. Written as DNA, the CDR3 is TGTGCCAGCAGCTTAGCAGCTAATGAAAAACTGTTTTTT. It is translated as CASSLAANEKLFF.

The rearrangement joins TRBV9 to TRBJ2-5; the match to TRBD2 covers 7 bases. V lost 4 bases, J lost 2 bases, and 2 bases stayed unmatched. The length of the CDR3 is 13 residues. Germline CDR1 reads SGDLS; CDR2 reads YYNGEE. This CDR3 is CASSRGEQETQYF. CDR3 nucleotide sequence: TGTGCCAGCAGCCGGGGGGAGCAAGAGACCCAGTACTTC.

The chain links TRBV7-2 to TRBJ2-7; D possibly uses TRBD1 or TRBD2 (5 bases each). The CDR3 is made up of 16 amino acids. The ends were cut back, 5 bases at V and 0 bases at J, with 17 bases in the middle. Germline V lookup: CDR1 SGHTA, CDR2 FQGNSA. CDR3 protein: CASSTLFWGSSYEQYF. The CDR3 DNA is TGTGCCAGCAGCACCCTCTTTTGGGGGAGCTCCTACGAGCAGTACTTC.

This chain joins TRBV2 and TRBJ2-1, with no clear D. With 5 bases removed from V and 4 bases from J, the gap between germline ends came to 9 bases. Germline lookup yields CDR1 SNHLY and CDR2 FYNNEI. The CDR3 contains 13 residues. In nucleotides, the CDR3 is TGTGCCAGCAGTCGGGCAGGATACAATGAGCAGTTCTTC. Translated: CASSRAGYNEQFF.

The V gene is TRBV6-1, the J gene TRBJ1-5; 10 bases are shared with TRBD1. Germline-derived CDR1 and CDR2 are MNHNS and SASEGT. The CDR3 loop spans 12 amino acids. J was trimmed by 7 bases and V by 8 bases; bases with no gene match: 2. The CDR3 loop reads CASGQGGQPQHF. The CDR3, as DNA: TGTGCCAGCGGACAGGGGGGACAGCCCCAGCATTTT.

The V and J genes are TRBV3-1 (or the pseudogene TRBV3-2) and TRBJ2-3; the D gene is possibly TRBD2 (7 bases). Deletions cut 2 bases from V and 2 bases from J, with 20 bases between. CDR1 is LGHDT and CDR2 is YNNKEL in the germline V gene (reference sequence). This CDR3 region has 18 residues. The CDR3 bases are TGTGCCAGCAGCCAAAATCTGGGGGGGGCTGCGGACACAGATACGCAGTATTTT. This encodes CASSQNLGGAADTDTQYF.

The chain couples TRBV7-6 to TRBJ1-5; D is uncertain. CDR1 and CDR2 from the germline V gene are SGHVS and FNYEAQ. Trimming stripped 5 bases from V and 6 bases from J, with 11 bases between. The CDR3 totals 13 residues. The CDR3 DNA sequence: TGTGCCAGCAGCCGCGATAGGAGTCAGCCCCAGCATTTT. Translation: CASSRDRSQPQHF.

The chain links TRBV5-6 to TRBJ1-2; D is unclear. The CDR3 spans 16 residues. V lost 1 base and J 0 bases, leaving 13 bases between the germline ends. Germline loops: CDR1 SGHDT, CDR2 YYEEEE. The CDR3 DNA sequence: TGTGCCAGCAGCTTGTCGTTGCGGCGACCTAACTATGGCTACACCTTC. It translates to CASSLSLRRPNYGYTF.

This chain links TRBV7-2 with TRBJ1-2; 7 nucleotides match TRBD1. Losses at the gene ends were 5 bases for V and 5 bases for J; bases not matched to a gene: 8. The germline CDR1 and CDR2 sequences are SGHTA and FQGNSA. CDR3 length: 14 residues. CDR3 in DNA: TGTGCCAGCAGCACACGACAGGGTTTTTATGGCTACACCTTC. This translates into CASSTRQGFYGYTF.

The chain employs TRBV7-2 and TRBJ1-2; 7 bases align to TRBD1. The CDR3 sequence is 18 residues long. Looked up from germline, CDR1 is SGHTA and CDR2 is FQGNSA. The junction had 20 bases not matched to a gene; V was cut back by 6 bases and J by 4 bases. CDR3 nucleotide sequence: TGTGCCAGCAGTGACAATAAAATTCGAGGACAGGCGGTCTATGGCTACACCTTC. This encodes CASSDNKIRGQAVYGYTF.

The rearrangement links TRBV18 to TRBJ2-1, with D perhaps matching TRBD1 (5 bases). V gave up 1 base and J gave up 9 bases, with 10 bases separating them. This CDR3 has 13 amino acids. Germline V gene lookup returns CDR1 KGHSH and CDR2 LQKENI. Here the CDR3 reads CASSPQGSSEQFF. Written as DNA, the CDR3 is TGTGCCAGCTCACCACAGGGGTCGAGTGAGCAGTTCTTC.

J is TRBJ1-1 and V is TRBV5-3; the D gene is possibly TRBD1 (5 bases). TRBV5-3 is noted as an ORF with a role that remains uncertain. V gave up 2 bases and J gave up 8 bases, with 7 bases separating them. CDR3 length equals 11 residues. The CDR3 nucleotides are TGTGCCAGAAGCTTCCGGGACGAAGCTTTCTTT. Translated, it gives CARSFRDEAFF.

J is TRBJ1-4 and V is TRBV3-1 (or the pseudogene TRBV3-2), with D possibly TRBD1 on 5 matching bases. V lost 0 bases, J lost 6 bases, and 11 bases lay in between. The CDR3 has 15 residues. Per germline, CDR1 LGHDT and CDR2 YNNKEL (reference sequence). The CDR3 sequence: CASSQDQGRDEKLFF. In DNA form, the CDR3 reads TGTGCCAGCAGCCAAGACCAGGGAAGGGATGAAAAACTGTTTTTT.

The J gene is TRBJ2-1, the V gene TRBV5-1, with 13 bases matching TRBD2. V lost 3 bases to trimming and J lost 0 bases; unmatched junction nucleotides: 6. Germline V gene data show CDR1 as SGHRS and CDR2 as YFSETQ. This CDR3 has 18 residues. The CDR3 loop reads CASSSGLAGANSYNEQFF. CDR3 sequence (DNA): TGCGCCAGCAGCTCTGGACTAGCGGGGGCGAACTCCTACAATGAGCAGTTCTTC.

This clone came up once. J is TRBJ1-3 and V is TRBV20-1; weak D call: TRBD1 (5 bases). The V gene's germline CDR1 is DFQATT and CDR2 SNEGSKA (reference sequence). V dropped 3 bases and J dropped 1 base, with 7 bases sitting between them. This CDR3 comprises 13 residues. The CDR3 bases are TGCAGTGCTAGTGACAGTTCTGGAAACACCATATATTTT. It specifies CSASDSSGNTIYF.